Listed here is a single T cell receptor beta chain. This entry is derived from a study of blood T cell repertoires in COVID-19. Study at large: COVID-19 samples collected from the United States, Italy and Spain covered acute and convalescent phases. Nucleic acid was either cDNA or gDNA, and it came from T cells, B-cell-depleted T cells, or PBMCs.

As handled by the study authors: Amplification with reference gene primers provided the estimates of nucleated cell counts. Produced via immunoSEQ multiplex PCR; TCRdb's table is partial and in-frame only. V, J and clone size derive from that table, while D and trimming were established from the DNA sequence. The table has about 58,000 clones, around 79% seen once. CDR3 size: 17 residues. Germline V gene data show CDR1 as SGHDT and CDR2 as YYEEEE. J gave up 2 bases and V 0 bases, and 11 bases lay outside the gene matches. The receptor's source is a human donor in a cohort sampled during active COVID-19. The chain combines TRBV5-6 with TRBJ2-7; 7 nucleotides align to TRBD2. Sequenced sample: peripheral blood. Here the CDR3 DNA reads TGTGCCAGCAGCTTGGGAGTGCTAGCGGAGCCACCCTACGAGCAGTACTTC. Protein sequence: CASSLGVLAEPPYEQYF.